The 8 T cell receptor beta chains given below trace back to one sample, sequenced in a study of spatial heterogeneity in lung cancer. The time point: blood at routine non-recurrence follow-up after resection. Unsorted tumor, nontumor lung tissue or cryopreserved PBMC supplied the whole RNA. One entry per CDR3 protein, called by TCRdb with MiXCR from the 5' RACE reads. The table has 51,000 or so distinct CDR3 sequences, less than 9% seen once. Here the sequenced sample was PBMCs, taken at follow-up. Receptors were obtained from a female donor with early-stage non-small cell lung cancer.

The chain employs TRBV5-1 and TRBJ2-5, with D possibly TRBD1 on 6 matching bases. The germline gives CDR1 SGHRS, CDR2 YFSETQ. With 1 base removed from V and 3 bases from J, the gap between germline ends came to 7 bases. This CDR3 is built from 13 residues. CDR3 in amino acids: CASSLTGKETQYF. The DNA of the CDR3 is TGCGCCAGCAGCTTGACAGGGAAAGAGACCCAGTACTTC. Variable domain in full (rest from reference TRBV5-1 and TRBJ2-5): KAGVTQTPRYLIKTRGQQVTLSCSPISGHRSVSWYQQTPGQGLQFLFEYFSETQRNKGNFPGRFSGRQFSNSRSEMNVSTLELGDSALYLCASSLTGKETQYFGPGTRLLVL.

Only a few counts were recorded for this clonotype. The genes are TRBV28 and TRBJ2-7; 12 bases map to TRBD1. Per the germline V gene, CDR1 is MDHEN and CDR2 is SYDVKM. This CDR3 spans 15 amino acids. V gave up 7 bases and J gave up 0 bases; unmatched junction bases: 4. CDR3 sequence: CASTGTGGLSYEQYF. In DNA form, the CDR3 reads TGTGCCAGCACCGGGACAGGGGGCCTCTCCTACGAGCAGTACTTC.

This clonotype was observed at least ten times. The J gene is TRBJ2-7, the V gene TRBV11-2, with D hard to call. The germline V gene encodes CDR1 SGHAT and CDR2 FQNNGV. Trimming removed 0 bases from V and 3 bases from J, with 15 bases in between. The CDR3 sequence is 16 residues long. CDR3 DNA: TGTGCCAGCAGCTTAGAATGGGTGTACGACGACTACGAGCAGTACTTC. Protein sequence: CASSLEWVYDDYEQYF.

This clonotype was counted between two and nine times. One end of the junction fails to match germline, which may point to a read error. V is TRBV7-7 and J is TRBJ2-2; D is possibly TRBD1 (6 bases). The germline gives CDR1 SSHAT, CDR2 FNYEAQ (reference sequence). The CDR3 spans 15 residues. The CDR3 bases are TGTGCTAGCAGCTTAAGTTTCAGGGGATACGGGGAGCTGTTTTTT. It specifies CASSLSFRGYGELFF.

The genes are TRBV20-1 and TRBJ2-7; 7 bases are shared with TRBD1. CDR3 size: 14 residues. Germline V CDR1 and CDR2: DFQATT, SNEGSKA (reference sequence). V dropped 8 bases and J dropped 0; count of bases not matched to a gene: 10. CDR3 residues: CSPKEGAISYEQYF. The DNA of the CDR3 is TGCAGTCCCAAAGAGGGGGCCATCTCCTACGAGCAGTACTTC.

This rearrangement joins TRBV2 to TRBJ2-7, with D maybe TRBD1 (6 bases). Germline CDR1 and CDR2: SNHLY and FYNNEI. The ends were cut back, 6 bases at V and 1 base at J, with 7 bases in the middle. CDR3 size: 12 residues. The CDR3 is CASRDRSYEQYF. The CDR3, as DNA: TGTGCCAGCAGGGACAGATCCTACGAGCAGTACTTC.

This clonotype was seen ten or more times. The gene calls are TRBV4-1 and TRBJ2-7; tentatively, D is TRBD2 (5 bases). The germline V gene has CDR1 MGHRA and CDR2 YSYEKL. V was trimmed by 0 bases and J by 2 bases, leaving 14 bases between them. The CDR3 extends over 16 amino acids. The CDR3 nucleotides are TGCGCCAGCAGCCAAGATGAGGCGGGTTCCCCCTACGAGCAGTACTTC. It specifies CASSQDEAGSPYEQYF.

There are a few counts of this clonotype. V usage is TRBV4-3 and J usage is TRBJ1-5; D is unresolved. The CDR3 sequence is 16 residues long. Germline CDR1 and CDR2: LGHNA and YSLEER. Trimming left V 0 bases short and J 0 bases short, with 9 bases between. CDR3 amino acids: CASSQDYLYSNQPQHF. As DNA, the CDR3 is TGCGCCAGCAGCCAAGACTACCTTTATAGCAATCAGCCCCAGCATTTT.